A single sample gave rise to the 8 T cell receptor beta chains below, sequenced in a study of T cell responses to AZD1222 COVID-19 vaccine. The data were produced by immunoSEQ multiplex PCR, yet TCRdb's version contains in-frame clones alone and is incomplete. The data hold some 78,000 clones, with approximately 83% observed a single time. This material consisted of peripheral blood, taken 28 days after the second AZD1222 dose. The receptors shown here come from an adult who received the AZD1222 COVID-19 vaccine.

This clone has just one count. The rearrangement joins TRBV4-3 to TRBJ2-5; 9 bases match TRBD1. The V and J ends lost 0 bases and 3 bases, in that order; junction bases with no gene match: 5. Germline V lookup: CDR1 LGHNA, CDR2 YSLEER. The length of the CDR3 is 16 residues. In DNA, the CDR3 is TGCGCCAGCAGCCAAGAAAAAAGGACAGGGGAAGAGACCCAGTACTTC. The encoded protein is CASSQEKRTGEETQYF.

J is TRBJ1-6 and V is TRBV5-1; 8 bases map to TRBD1. Looked up from germline, CDR1 is SGHRS and CDR2 is YFSETQ. Unmatched junction bases numbered 14, after V lost 5 bases and J lost 10 bases. The CDR3 totals 16 residues. CDR3 in DNA: TGCGCCAGCAGAGCAGAACCGGGACAGGTAACCTCACCCCTCCACTTT. It translates to CASRAEPGQVTSPLHF.

The chain is built from TRBV12-3 or TRBV12-4 and TRBJ2-1; D is possibly TRBD2 (5 bases). The CDR3 contains 13 residues. V dropped 6 bases and J dropped 6 bases, with 12 bases sitting between them. For the CDR3, the DNA is TGTGCCAGCAGCCCAGAGCGGCCCAATGAGCAGTTCTTC. Its translation is CASSPERPNEQFF.

The chain recombines TRBV9 with TRBJ2-3; the match to TRBD1 covers 9 bases. From germline, CDR1 is SGDLS and CDR2 YYNGEE. The CDR3 is 18 residues long. V lost 0 bases, J lost 6 bases, and 14 bases stayed unmatched. The CDR3 reads CASSVATNTGGFGDTQYF. DNA for the CDR3: TGTGCCAGCAGCGTAGCAACGAATACAGGGGGCTTCGGGGATACGCAGTATTTT.

This sequence joins TRBV30 and TRBJ2-2; 8 nucleotides agree with TRBD1. V was clipped by 4 bases and J by 4 bases; unmatched bases: 17. CDR1 is GTSNPN and CDR2 is SVGIG in the germline V gene (reference sequence). The CDR3 consists of 18 residues. The CDR3 reads CAWNRDRTVSGSTGELFF. The CDR3 coding sequence is TGTGCCTGGAACCGGGACAGGACTGTTAGCGGCTCCACCGGGGAGCTGTTTTTT. Combining the CDR3 with reference TRBV30 and TRBJ2-2 gives the whole variable domain SQTIHQWPATLVQPVGSPLSLECTVEGTSNPNLYWYRQAAGRGLQLLFYSVGIGQISSEVPQNLSASRPQDRQFILSSKKLLLSDSGFYLCAWNRDRTVSGSTGELFFGEGSRLTVL.

The chain employs TRBV15 and TRBJ1-4; D not resolved. The CDR3 extends over 17 amino acids. Trimming removed 0 bases from V and 7 bases from J, with 18 bases in between. Germline V lookup: CDR1 LNHNV, CDR2 YYDKDF (reference sequence). The CDR3, as DNA: TGTGCCACCAGCAGAGATCGTATGAATGCGGGGTCTGAAAAACTGTTTTTT. Translated, it gives CATSRDRMNAGSEKLFF. Looking up the rest from reference TRBV15 and TRBJ1-4 gives the full variable domain: DAMVIQNPRYQVTQFGKPVTLSCSQTLNHNVMYWYQQKSSQAPKLLFHYYDKDFNNEADTPDNFQSRRPNTSFCFLDIRSPGLGDTAMYLCATSRDRMNAGSEKLFFGSGTQLSVL.

The V call is TRBV5-4, the J call TRBJ1-1; maybe TRBD1 (5 bases). This CDR3 is 15 amino acids long. With 0 bases removed from V and 2 bases from J, the gap between germline ends came to 11 bases. Germline-derived CDR1 and CDR2 are SGHNT and YYREEE (reference sequence). CDR3 in amino acids: CASSLEAGTNTEAFF. The DNA for the CDR3 is TGTGCCAGCAGCTTGGAGGCCGGGACTAACACTGAAGCTTTCTTT.

V gene TRBV19 combines with J gene TRBJ2-1; D is unclear. Germline assignment: CDR1 LNHDA and CDR2 SQIVND (reference sequence). V dropped 5 bases and J dropped 3 bases, with 11 bases sitting between them. The CDR3 sequence is 14 residues long. DNA for the CDR3: TGTGCCAGTAGTTTTGGAGCCTTCTACAATGAGCAGTTCTTC. Its protein product is CASSFGAFYNEQFF.